These 26 T cell receptor beta chains were sequenced from one sample in a study of tumor-infiltrating lymphocytes in primary liver carcinoma. Germline DNA was extracted too, while blood RNA derived from unsorted whole blood. TCR beta cDNA was reverse-transcribed from about 500 ng of total RNA. The reaction used a constant-region primer and ProtoScript II reverse transcriptase. Each TCR beta library was derived from three nested multiplex PCR rounds that employed slightly modified ARM-PCR. Two initial PCR rounds of about 11 cycles each paired TRBV1-TRBV30 forward primers with a C-beta reverse primer. TCRdb used MiXCR to reprocess the multiplex PCR reads, holding one entry per CDR3 protein. The table lists about 350,000 distinct CDR3 sequences, 65% of them singletons, with about 6.5% in the top ten. The sample taken for sequencing was peripheral blood. These TCRs come from a man aged 35 to 55 with primary liver carcinoma and hepatitis B virus infection.

This clonotype was counted at least ten times. The V gene is TRBV7-8, the J gene TRBJ1-1; D is undetermined. The CDR3 contains 13 residues. Trimming cost V 3 bases and J 4 bases, with 9 bases left between them. Germline values: CDR1 SGHVS, CDR2 FQNEAQ. CDR3 DNA sequence: TGTGCCAGCAGCTTGAGGACCACCACTGAAGCTTTCTTT. Its translation: CASSLRTTTEAFF.

The rearrangement joins TRBV10-2 to TRBJ2-7; 8 nucleotides align to TRBD2. V trimming: 10 bases; J trimming: 3 bases; junction bases outside the gene matches: 8. The CDR3 length is 13 residues. CDR1 WSHSY and CDR2 SAAADI come from the germline V gene. CDR3 nucleotides: TGCGCCAACTCGGGAGGGGAAAGCTACGAGCAGTACTTC. Its translation: CANSGGESYEQYF.

The chain joins TRBV6-1 to TRBJ2-1; 10 nucleotides line up with TRBD2. V trimming: 7 bases; J trimming: 6 bases; junction bases outside the gene matches: 21. The CDR3 has 19 amino acids. CDR1 is MNHNS, CDR2 SASEGT, per germline. The CDR3 DNA reads TGTGCCAGCACTAGAAGGATGGCTAGCGGGAGTGAGTTTGGCAATGAGCAGTTCTTC. It encodes CASTRRMASGSEFGNEQFF.

This clonotype came up a few times. It is likely a read error, because the conserved phenylalanine at the end of the CDR3 is missing. The chain is built from TRBV11-2 and TRBJ1-1; 9 positions match TRBD1. This CDR3 spans 18 amino acids. Germline lookup yields CDR1 SGHAT and CDR2 FQNNGV. V was pared by 10 bases and J by 4 bases, with 22 bases of the junction left unmatched. The CDR3 protein is CATALGTGTTPGGTEAFL. The CDR3 DNA follows: TGTGCCACCGCGCTCGGGACAGGGACTACCCCGGGCGGCACTGAAGCTTTCTTG.

The chain recombines TRBV11-1 with TRBJ2-7; 12 bases agree with TRBD2. J lost 2 bases, V lost 3 bases, and 8 bases had no gene match. Looked up from germline, CDR1 is SGHAT and CDR2 is FQDESV (reference sequence). CDR3 length: 17 residues. The CDR3 nucleotides are TGTGCCAGCAGCTTGGAAGGACTAGCGGGGAAGGCCTACGAGCAGTACTTC. As protein: CASSLEGLAGKAYEQYF.

This clonotype was observed a few times. At one end, the junction sequence differs from germline, possibly due to a read error. CDR3 protein: CASSLGSGAVASGNTIYF. The CDR3 DNA follows: TGTGCCAGCAGTTTGGGTTCAGGGGCTGTGGCATCGGGAAACACCATATATTTT. V gene TRBV5-4 combines with J gene TRBJ1-3; D perhaps matches TRBD1 (6 bases). This CDR3 has 18 residues. The germline CDR1 and CDR2 sequences are SGHNT and YYREEE (reference sequence). Full variable domain (outside the CDR3, taken from reference TRBV5-4 and TRBJ1-3): ETGVTQSPTHLIKTRGQQVTLRCSSQSGHNTVSWYQQALGQGPQFIFQYYREEENGRGNFPPRFSGLQFPNYSSELNVNALELDDSALYLCASSLGSGAVASGNTIYFGEGSWLTVV.

On this clonotype itself: A read error is possible here, since a much larger clone lies one base away. In this CDR3 the conserved last residue, phenylalanine or tryptophan, is missing, so a read error is likely. The V gene is TRBV6-2 or TRBV6-3, the J gene TRBJ2-2; D gene unclear. V lost 2 bases to trimming and J lost 0 bases, with 7 bases between them. Germline V gene sequence: CDR1 MNHEY, CDR2 SVGEGT. This CDR3 region has 15 residues. CDR3 coding DNA: TGTGCCAGCAGTTACGGGGTCTCGAACACCGGGGAGCTGTTTCTT. The encoded protein is CASSYGVSNTGELFL.

The chain is built from TRBV6-2 or TRBV6-3 and TRBJ1-1; D perhaps matches TRBD1 (5 bases). V was cut by 5 bases and J by 1 base, with 14 bases left in between. The CDR3 totals 15 residues. Germline CDR1 is MNHEY and CDR2 is SVGEGT. CDR3 residues: CASSRDGGGNTEAFF. The DNA for the CDR3 is TGTGCCAGCAGTCGAGACGGGGGGGGGAACACTGAAGCTTTCTTT.

Concerning this clonotype: Since no conserved phenylalanine or tryptophan closes the CDR3, a read error is the likely cause. This chain links TRBV4-1 with TRBJ2-3; possibly TRBD1 for D (6 bases). This CDR3 has 14 amino acids. Germline V gene data show CDR1 as MGHRA and CDR2 as YSYEKL. The CDR3 loop reads CASSQVTRGDTQYL. CDR3 coding DNA: TGCGCCAGTAGCCAAGTCACAAGGGGGGATACGCAGTATTTG.

This clonotype has at least ten counts. The chain has TRBV11-2 and TRBJ2-1, with D tentatively TRBD2 (5 bases). CDR1 is SGHAT, CDR2 FQNNGV, per germline. V was shortened by 5 bases and J by 9 bases, with 17 bases between the two germline ends. The CDR3 spans 14 residues. CDR3 residues: CASSETRRVGEQFF. CDR3 coding DNA: TGTGCCAGCAGCGAGACTCGGCGGGTTGGTGAGCAGTTCTTC.

The chain is built from TRBV5-1 and TRBJ2-5, with TRBD1 matching over 7 bases. Germline V gene sequence: CDR1 SGHRS, CDR2 YFSETQ. J was trimmed by 7 bases and V by 2 bases; bases with no gene match: 14. The CDR3 covers 16 residues. The CDR3 loop reads CASSFFAHRGRGTQYF. The DNA for the CDR3 is TGCGCCAGCAGCTTTTTCGCGCACAGGGGACGAGGGACCCAGTACTTC.

This clonotype has at least ten counts. The chain combines TRBV11-2 with TRBJ1-5, with unresolved D. There are 14 residues in the CDR3. Trimming left V 5 bases short and J 3 bases short, with 11 bases between. CDR1 and CDR2 (germline): SGHAT, FQNNGV. In nucleotides, the CDR3 is TGTGCCAGCAGCGGGCGGGCGGACAATCAGCCCCAGCATTTT. Its protein product is CASSGRADNQPQHF.

Points on this clonotype: A much larger clone differs from this one at a single base, so this may be a read error. Without the conserved terminal phenylalanine or tryptophan, this CDR3 likely stems from a read error. The chain carries TRBV4-1 and TRBJ2-5; 9 bases match TRBD2. This CDR3 spans 16 amino acids. V trimming: 0 bases; J trimming: 1 base; junction bases outside the gene matches: 3. Per the germline V gene, CDR1 is MGHRA and CDR2 is YSYEKL. CDR3 protein: CASSQDSSGTQETQYS. As DNA, the CDR3 is TGCGCCAGCAGCCAAGATTCTAGCGGGACCCAAGAGACCCAGTACTCC.

V and J are TRBV11-2 and TRBJ2-7; D is possibly TRBD1 (5 bases). This CDR3 spans 15 amino acids. Trimming removed 1 base from V and 6 bases from J, with 16 bases in between. Per the germline V gene, CDR1 is SGHAT and CDR2 is FQNNGV. In DNA form, the CDR3 reads TGTGCCAGCAGCTTAGGTCCCTCAGGGAACTGCGAGCAGTACTTC. This translates into CASSLGPSGNCEQYF.

Concerning this clonotype itself: A much larger clone is a single base away; this may be a read error. V usage is TRBV5-1 and J usage is TRBJ1-2; the D is unclear. Germline V gives CDR1 SGHRS, CDR2 YFSETQ. The CDR3 spans 13 residues. V lost 6 bases to trimming and J lost 2 bases, with 11 bases between them. CDR3 sequence reads: CASNFDKNYGYTF. The CDR3 nucleotides are TGCGCCAGCAATTTTGACAAAAACTATGGCTACACCTTC.

This chain links TRBV7-8 with TRBJ2-1; D might be TRBD1 or TRBD2, each matching 5 bases. V was clipped by 3 bases and J by 7 bases, with 16 bases between them. This CDR3 comprises 15 residues. Germline V CDR1 and CDR2: SGHVS, FQNEAQ. The CDR3 reads CASSLRGVVWNEQFF. DNA of the CDR3: TGTGCCAGCAGCTTGAGAGGGGTCGTTTGGAATGAGCAGTTCTTC. The complete variable domain, with remaining parts taken from reference TRBV7-8 and TRBJ2-1, reads GAGVSQSPRYKVAKRGQDVALRCDPISGHVSLFWYQQALGQGPEFLTYFQNEAQLDKSGLPSDRFFAERPEGSVSTLKIQRTQQEDSAVYLCASSLRGVVWNEQFFGPGTRLTVL.

Regarding this clonotype: This sequence may be a read error, since a much larger clone differs from it by one base. The chain recombines TRBV6-5 with TRBJ1-6; 11 bases align to TRBD1. Germline-derived CDR1 and CDR2 are MNHEY and SVGAGI. This CDR3 is built from 16 residues. DNA of the CDR3: TGTGCCAGCAGTTACTCGGACAGGGGGCGAGGTTCACCCCTCCGCTTT. Its translation is CASSYSDRGRGSPLRF.

Points on this clonotype: This sequence may be a read error, since a much larger clone differs from it by one base. V is TRBV5-5 and J is TRBJ2-1; D gene uncertain. The CDR3 has 15 residues. Germline V gene data show CDR1 as SGHKS and CDR2 as YYEKEE (reference sequence). The CDR3: CTSSLGWGSANEQFF. The CDR3 DNA reads TGTACCAGCAGCTTGGGCTGGGGTTCGGCCAATGAGCAGTTCTTC.

The chain is built from TRBV5-1 and TRBJ2-5; weak D call: TRBD2 (6 bases). Trimming shortened V by 0 bases and J by 2 bases, and 14 bases separated the two germline ends. The germline gives CDR1 SGHRS, CDR2 YFSETQ. CDR3 length: 16 amino acids. CDR3 nucleotides: TGCGCCAGCAGCTTGGGTGGTAGCGGACAACAAGAGACCCAGTACTTC. Protein product: CASSLGGSGQQETQYF.

The gene calls are TRBV5-4 and TRBJ1-1; 8 positions agree with TRBD1. Unmatched junction bases numbered 8, after V lost 4 bases and J lost 0 bases. Germline V lookup: CDR1 SGHNT, CDR2 YYREEE (reference sequence). The CDR3 totals 16 residues. CDR3 nucleotide sequence: TGTGCCAGCAGCCGAATCCCGGGACAGGTGAACACTGAAGCTTTCTTT. Translation: CASSRIPGQVNTEAFF.

Worth noting for this clonotype: The CDR3 carries no conserved terminal phenylalanine or tryptophan, so it likely arises from a read error. Because the CDR3's place on the DNA is in doubt, the DNA is left out and the CDR3 is given as listed by TCRdb. V usage is TRBV4-1 and J usage is TRBJ2-3; TRBD1 reflects the table's D call only, with no check against the DNA. Germline CDR1 MGHRA, CDR2 YSYEKL. The CDR3 numbers 15 amino acids, ends counted. The CDR3 is CASSQDRVGTDTHYL.

In regard to this clonotype: Being one base from a much bigger clone, this may be a read error. The conserved final phenylalanine or tryptophan is absent from the CDR3, which likely points to a read error. The chain couples TRBV6-5 to TRBJ1-3, with D tentatively TRBD1 (5 bases). Trimming pared 0 bases from V and 4 bases from J, leaving 10 bases between. The CDR3 has 15 residues. CDR1 is MNHEY and CDR2 is SVGAGI in the germline V gene. The CDR3 DNA sequence: TGTGCCAGCAGTTACTCAGGGGAGAAAGGAAACACCATATATTCT. Translating gives CASSYSGEKGNTIYS.

This clonotype was observed a single time. The chain links TRBV6-5 to TRBJ2-5; the match to TRBD1 covers 11 bases. Trimming took 6 bases from V and 5 from J; bases not matched to a gene: 8. Looked up from germline, CDR1 is MNHEY and CDR2 is SVGAGI. The CDR3 loop spans 15 amino acids. CDR3 in amino acids: CASSPGTGGRETQYF. As DNA, the CDR3 is TGTGCCAGCAGCCCCGGGACAGGGGGGCGGGAGACCCAGTACTTC.

A remark on this clonotype: Germline and junction disagree at one end, which may indicate a read error. This chain joins TRBV4-1 and TRBJ1-4; D call uncertain. The CDR3 has 15 residues. Per the germline V gene, CDR1 is MGHRA and CDR2 is YSYEKL. Here the CDR3 DNA reads TGCGCCAGCAGTCGTCAAGAAAACGGAGGTGAAAAACTGTCTTTT. Amino acid sequence: CASSRQENGGEKLSF.

Regarding this clonotype: Since a much larger clone is just one base distant, this may be a read error. V usage is TRBV10-1 and J usage is TRBJ2-5; TRBD2 agrees at 7 bases. V shed 7 bases and J 5 bases; nucleotides not matched to a gene: 13. The CDR3 consists of 15 residues. Germline CDR1 reads WNHNN; CDR2 reads SYGVQD (reference sequence). CDR3 DNA sequence: TGCGCCAGCAATGATTGGGAGGGAGGACGGGAGACCCAGTACTTC. This codes for CASNDWEGGRETQYF.

The table lists this clonotype with a count of one. Sequence at one end of the junction differs from germline and may be a read error. The chain employs TRBV28 and TRBJ2-2; 7 bases align to TRBD1. This CDR3 spans 14 amino acids. The germline V gene has CDR1 MDHEN and CDR2 SYDVKM. Here the CDR3 reads CASSSDRDHGELFF. CDR3 sequence (DNA): TGTGCCAGTAGTTCAGACAGGGATCACGGGGAGCTGTTTTTT.